The present TCR beta chain was sequenced within a study of blood T cell repertoires in COVID-19. As for the study in general: The cDNA or gDNA used as material had been derived from T cells, B-cell-depleted T cells, or PBMCs.

TCRdb keeps only in-frame clones here, not all; method: immunoSEQ multiplex PCR. The data show around 93,000 clones, around nine tenths seen once. V gave up 5 bases and J gave up 1 base; unmatched junction bases: 4. From germline, CDR1 is SGHNT and CDR2 YYREEE (reference sequence). The CDR3 totals 16 residues. The sample was peripheral blood. This chain links TRBV5-4 with TRBJ2-1; 12 positions agree with TRBD2. The receptor was isolated from a human donor in a cohort sampled during active COVID-19. The CDR3 is CASRPGTSGSYNEQFF. Here the CDR3 DNA reads TGTGCCAGCAGGCCCGGGACTAGCGGGTCCTACAATGAGCAGTTCTTC.